The subject of this entry is one T cell receptor (beta chain). Its antigen is not yet known. No per-base quality is available; no much larger clone lies one base away. At one collaborating source in Seattle, patients were enrolled during active infection and were followed longitudinally through the course of disease. Each collaborating institution followed its own protocols to collect whole blood in K2EDTA tubes. For TCRbeta analysis, collaborators shipped samples in one of three forms: frozen whole blood, isolated PBMCs, or DNA extracted from either of those sample types. TCRbeta CDR3 regions were amplified from genomic DNA using the immunoSEQ Assay, a bias-controlled multiplex PCR. In the source study's methods: The number of nucleated cells in each sample was estimated by amplification of reference gene primers within the assay. To quantify the absolute abundance of each unique TCRbeta CDR3 rearrangement, sequence reads were collapsed and filtered. For each sample, productive Simpson clonality was calculated as the square root of Simpson's diversity index across productive rearrangements. Sourced from immuneACCESS, this table was stored by TCRdb with only in-frame sequences that have V and J called. A share of the clones is absent; for the studies checked, an unresolved V gene accounts for under half, and the remainder has no known explanation. Clone size and V and J calls were adopted from that table, with D and trimming inferred from the DNA. The sample table shows approximately 250,000 clones, and 88% are seen once. The ten largest account for 10% to 13% of the sample.

Reading the germline V gene gives CDR1 SGHAT and CDR2 FQNNGV. Including cysteine and phenylalanine, the CDR3 has 12 amino acids. The retained sequence is limited to the CDR3, 36 bases, with the frame set at the first base. V sheds 5 bases and J sheds 6 bases, leaving 10 bases between their ends. The data derive from a study of blood T cell repertoires in COVID-19 (dated by TCRdb to the early 2020s). Notes on the research overall: Samples covering the acute and convalescent phases of COVID-19 were provided by collaborators in the United States, Italy and Spain. The repertoires were made available in a free public database intended to serve as a resource for research on the immune response to SARS-CoV-2. The samples were drawn from the first 160 participants of the ongoing ImmuneRACE study and from under 1,500 subjects provided by 6 global collaborators. Deeply sampled blood TCRbeta repertoires from subjects exposed to, actively infected with, or recovered from COVID-19 were included in the dataset. HLA class I and class II types, where available, came from metadata supplied by the sample provider rather than from assay-based typing. The material from the prospective study consisted of cDNA or gDNA derived from T cells, B-cell-depleted T cells, or PBMCs. Nearly every sample came with metadata listing a de-identified subject ID, COVID-19 status, age in years and sex. Results and caveats for the whole study, not just this receptor: The quantity of clinical and demographic metadata differed by source and by participant and was supplied without curation.

The clonotype comes from a woman aged 65 to 85 with COVID-19, enrolled during active disease. Sequenced sample: peripheral blood. The rearrangement combines TRBV11-2 with TRBJ1-1; possibly the D gene is TRBD1, per 6 matching bases. DNA sequence: TGTGCCAGCAGCAAGACAGGCCCTGAAGCTTTCTTT. It codes for CASSKTGPEAFF.